Each of the 27 T cell receptor beta chains below was sequenced from the same sample in a study of OX40 agonist ivuxolimab in advanced cancers. Data came from immunoSEQ multiplex PCR; TCRdb stores just in-frame clones and leaves some out. The data contain tens of thousands of clones, 75% to 90% of them singletons. Here the sequenced sample was CD4+ or CD8+ T cells sorted from blood, taken in a trial of the OX40 agonist ivuxolimab. Receptor source: an adult with an advanced solid tumor such as melanoma, head and neck, liver or kidney cancer.

The chain couples TRBV6-5 to TRBJ2-7; D not resolved. The germline CDR1 and CDR2 sequences are MNHEY and SVGAGI. CDR3 length: 12 amino acids. The V end was cut by 8 bases, the J end by 3 bases, with 11 bases between. Here the CDR3 reads CASSTLDYEQYF. The CDR3 coding sequence is TGTGCCAGCTCTACGCTAGACTACGAGCAGTACTTC.

The J gene is TRBJ2-7, the V gene TRBV6-6; 10 bases are shared with TRBD1. This CDR3 region has 15 residues. Germline CDR1 reads MNHNY; CDR2 reads SVGAGI (reference sequence). The ends lost 5 bases at V and 2 bases at J; junction bases unmatched: 6. CDR3 DNA: TGTGCCAGCAGTACCTCCGGACAGGGGGCCTACGAGCAGTACTTC. Translating it yields CASSTSGQGAYEQYF.

V is TRBV27 and J is TRBJ2-2; tentative D call: TRBD2 (6 bases). CDR3 length: 13 residues. Germline V gene lookup returns CDR1 MNHEY and CDR2 SMNVEV (reference sequence). The V end was cut by 6 bases, the J end by 11 bases, with 16 bases between. DNA of the CDR3: TGTGCCAGCAGCCTTGGAATGGGGGGAGAGCTGTTTTTT. Amino acids: CASSLGMGGELFF.

This chain joins TRBV11-2 and TRBJ2-7, with D perhaps TRBD2 (6 bases). This CDR3 is built from 14 residues. Germline loops: CDR1 SGHAT, CDR2 FQNNGV. The germline V and J ends were trimmed by 0 bases and 3 bases, with 9 bases remaining between them. The CDR3 DNA sequence: TGTGCCAGCAGCTTAGATCCAGCGGGCTACGAGCAGTACTTC. It is translated as CASSLDPAGYEQYF.

With respect to this clone: Other DNA sequences in this sample translate to the same CDR3. The genes are TRBV7-2 and TRBJ1-2; the match to TRBD1 covers 8 bases. The CDR3 contains 14 residues. The trim removed 1 base at V and 2 bases at J, leaving 0 bases unmatched. From germline, CDR1 is SGHTA and CDR2 FQGNSA. CDR3 nucleotides: TGTGCCAGCAGCTTAGGACAGGGGAACTATGGCTACACCTTC. Translating gives CASSLGQGNYGYTF.

V and J are TRBV5-8 and TRBJ1-2, with a weak D call TRBD1 (6 bases). The V gene lost 2 bases and the J gene lost 4 bases, with 12 bases spanning the gap. CDR1 and CDR2 (germline): SGHTS, YDEGEE. This CDR3 spans 14 amino acids. The CDR3 region has the DNA TGTGCCAGCAGCTTTGGACAGAGGGGCTATGGCTACACCTTC. Translation: CASSFGQRGYGYTF.

The chain links TRBV12-5 to TRBJ2-3, with 8 bases matching TRBD1. Germline V gene sequence: CDR1 LGHNT, CDR2 FRNRAP. This CDR3 is built from 16 residues. V was pared by 2 bases and J by 5 bases, with 9 bases of the junction left unmatched. CDR3 protein: CASGLFGGRGLDTQYF. DNA of the CDR3: TGTGCTAGTGGTTTGTTCGGTGGCAGGGGGCTAGATACGCAGTATTTT.

The chain recombines TRBV28 with TRBJ2-2; D gene unclear. The length of the CDR3 is 15 residues. The germline CDR1 and CDR2 sequences are MDHEN and SYDVKM. V lost 3 bases, J lost 0 bases, and 8 bases lay in between. The CDR3 nucleotides read TGTGCCAGCAGTTTGCCCAGCTCGAACACCGGGGAGCTGTTTTTT. Translated, it gives CASSLPSSNTGELFF.

The chain links TRBV10-3 to TRBJ1-1; D gene unclear. The V gene lost 7 bases and the J gene lost 7 bases, with 13 bases spanning the gap. The CDR3 length is 12 residues. CDR1 and CDR2 (germline): ENHRY, SYGVKD. The CDR3 loop is CAITMNTGEAFF. As DNA, the CDR3 is TGTGCCATCACCATGAACACGGGTGAAGCTTTCTTT.

This rearrangement joins TRBV7-9 to TRBJ2-5; possible D gene TRBD2, 6 bases. Germline V lookup: CDR1 SEHNR, CDR2 FQNEAQ (reference sequence). V was clipped by 5 bases and J by 5 bases, with 12 bases between them. The CDR3 loop spans 13 amino acids. The CDR3 region is CASSLGGVETQYF. CDR3 coding DNA: TGTGCCAGCAGCCTCGGGGGAGTGGAGACCCAGTACTTC.

The gene calls are TRBV13 and TRBJ2-1; 7 bases are shared with TRBD2. Germline values: CDR1 PRHDT, CDR2 FYEKMQ (reference sequence). Losses at the gene ends were 1 base for V and 7 bases for J; bases not matched to a gene: 7. This CDR3 spans 15 amino acids. CDR3 loop: CASSLVAGEGNEQFF. The CDR3 DNA sequence: TGTGCCAGCAGCTTAGTTGCGGGAGAAGGGAATGAGCAGTTCTTC.

A remark on this clone: The sample carries other DNA sequences with the same CDR3. The V and J genes are TRBV9 and TRBJ2-5; possibly TRBD2 for D (7 bases). The CDR3 runs to 18 residues. CDR1 is SGDLS, CDR2 YYNGEE, per germline. Trimming removed 3 bases at V and 5 bases at J, with 26 bases between. As DNA, the CDR3 is TGTGCCAGCAGCGACGGAGAGGCGGGGGAGGGGGGGCAGGAGACCCAGTACTTC. Amino acids: CASSDGEAGEGGQETQYF.

This chain uses TRBV27 with TRBJ2-1; D remains unclear. Germline values: CDR1 MNHEY, CDR2 SMNVEV (reference sequence). CDR3 length: 15 residues. V lost 8 bases to trimming and J lost 0 bases, with 14 bases between them. The CDR3 spells CASFLTVGSYNEQFF. CDR3 DNA: TGTGCCAGCTTTCTGACGGTGGGCTCCTACAATGAGCAGTTCTTC.

The chain joins TRBV4-1 to TRBJ2-7, with 10 bases identical to TRBD1. This CDR3 spans 14 amino acids. V lost 4 bases to trimming and J lost 6 bases; unmatched junction nucleotides: 6. Germline CDR1 is MGHRA and CDR2 is YSYEKL. CDR3 in DNA: TGCGCCAGCAGCCTCGGGACAGGGGTTATCGAGCAGTACTTC. It specifies CASSLGTGVIEQYF.

The J gene is TRBJ2-5, the V gene TRBV4-1; no clear D gene. The CDR3 consists of 14 residues. The ends were cut back, 1 base at V and 2 bases at J, with 8 bases in the middle. The V gene's germline CDR1 is MGHRA and CDR2 YSYEKL. The CDR3 protein is CASSQVEGQETQYF. Written as DNA, the CDR3 is TGCGCCAGCAGCCAAGTTGAAGGACAAGAGACCCAGTACTTC.

V usage is TRBV6-5 and J usage is TRBJ2-7, with 9 bases fitting TRBD1. From germline, CDR1 is MNHEY and CDR2 SVGAGI. Trimming removed 5 bases from V and 2 bases from J; junction bases left unmatched: 7. The CDR3 runs 15 residues. The CDR3 nucleotides are TGTGCCAGCAGTCCAATCGGACAGGGGACCTACGAGCAGTACTTC. It is translated as CASSPIGQGTYEQYF.

This CDR3 is CASSSESSLVSLYTQYF. The CDR3 DNA follows: TGTGCCAGTAGTTCGGAGTCGAGCCTCGTGAGTCTTTATACGCAGTATTTT. The V call is TRBV19, the J call TRBJ2-3; D remains ambiguous. Per germline, CDR1 LNHDA and CDR2 SQIVND (reference sequence). V dropped 5 bases and J dropped 7 bases, with 25 bases sitting between them. This CDR3 is 17 amino acids long.

This clone appeared a few times. The gene calls are TRBV11-2 and TRBJ2-7; D is undetermined. The CDR3 has 15 residues. The ends were cut back, 0 bases at V and 2 bases at J, with 11 bases in the middle. CDR1 SGHAT and CDR2 FQNNGV come from the germline V gene. The CDR3 DNA sequence: TGTGCCAGCAGCTTAGAGTATGGGGTAACCTACGAGCAGTACTTC. It codes for CASSLEYGVTYEQYF. Full variable domain (remainder filled in from reference TRBV11-2 and TRBJ2-7): EAGVAQSPRYKIIEKRQSVAFWCNPISGHATLYWYQQILGQGPKLLIQFQNNGVVDDSQLPKDRFSAERLKGVDSTLKIQPAKLEDSAVYLCASSLEYGVTYEQYFGPGTRLTVT.

This clone was detected only once. V and J are TRBV30 and TRBJ2-2, with TRBD2 identical over 7 bases. Germline V gene data show CDR1 as GTSNPN and CDR2 as SVGIG (reference sequence). V was pared by 8 bases and J by 6 bases, with 9 bases of the junction left unmatched. The CDR3 sequence is 13 residues long. The CDR3 coding sequence is TGTGCCGCGGGGGAGGAGGCCGCCGGGGAGCTGTTTTTT. Its protein is CAAGEEAAGELFF.

The chain couples TRBV6-6 to TRBJ2-7, with 8 nucleotides matching TRBD1. Germline trimming cut 0 bases from V and 5 bases from J; bases unmatched to any gene: 3. Germline V gene lookup returns CDR1 MNHNY and CDR2 SVGAGI (reference sequence). The CDR3 is 14 amino acids. CDR3 bases: TGTGCCAGCAGTTACTCGGCAGGGGGCAACGAGCAGTACTTC. Protein sequence: CASSYSAGGNEQYF.

CDR3 amino acids: CASSLWQGNTGELFF. CDR3 DNA sequence: TGCGCCAGCAGCTTGTGGCAGGGGAACACCGGGGAGCTGTTTTTT. This chain uses TRBV5-1 with TRBJ2-2, with a tentative D call TRBD1 (5 bases). V lost 1 base, J lost 1 base, and 8 bases lay in between. The CDR3 has 15 residues. Germline assignment: CDR1 SGHRS and CDR2 YFSETQ.

This clone has just one count. The rearrangement joins TRBV9 to TRBJ2-7; 10 bases match TRBD2. V was pared by 2 bases and J by 2 bases, with 7 bases of the junction left unmatched. Germline-derived CDR1 and CDR2 are SGDLS and YYNGEE. The CDR3 spans 16 residues. In nucleotides, the CDR3 is TGTGCCAGCAGCGTCACCGGGACTAGCGAAGCCTACGAGCAGTACTTC. Protein: CASSVTGTSEAYEQYF.

The chain carries TRBV4-1 and TRBJ1-1; 12 bases map to TRBD1. The germline V gene encodes CDR1 MGHRA and CDR2 YSYEKL. V lost 5 bases to trimming and J lost 6 bases; unmatched junction nucleotides: 7. The CDR3 length is 15 residues. In nucleotides, the CDR3 is TGCGCCAGCAGCGCCTCGGGACAGGGGGCTGCTGAAGCTTTCTTT. It codes for CASSASGQGAAEAFF.

V is TRBV11-2 and J is TRBJ1-3; 7 nucleotides agree with TRBD1. The CDR3 length is 18 residues. The germline CDR1 and CDR2 sequences are SGHAT and FQNNGV. V shed 1 base, J shed 3 bases, and the junction held 12 bases outside the gene matches. The CDR3 protein is CASSLATGFVHNGNTIYF. The CDR3 DNA sequence: TGTGCCAGCAGCTTAGCGACAGGGTTTGTCCATAATGGAAACACCATATATTTT. The full variable domain, completed using reference TRBV11-2 and TRBJ1-3, is EAGVAQSPRYKIIEKRQSVAFWCNPISGHATLYWYQQILGQGPKLLIQFQNNGVVDDSQLPKDRFSAERLKGVDSTLKIQPAKLEDSAVYLCASSLATGFVHNGNTIYFGEGSWLTVV.

CDR3 nucleotide sequence: TGTGCCAGCAGTTTAATAGCGGGGGGGTACAATGAGCAGTTCTTC. Residues: CASSLIAGGYNEQFF. The V and J genes are TRBV27 and TRBJ2-1; 11 nucleotides agree with TRBD2. This CDR3 has 15 residues. J gave up 4 bases and V 2 bases, and 1 base lay outside the gene matches. The germline V gene encodes CDR1 MNHEY and CDR2 SMNVEV (reference sequence).

The rearrangement uses TRBV29-1 and TRBJ1-3; maybe TRBD1 (6 bases). CDR3 length: 12 amino acids. V lost 2 bases, J lost 7 bases, and 9 bases lay in between. Germline V gene sequence: CDR1 SQVTM, CDR2 ANQGSEA. The chain's CDR3 is CSVERQGNTIYF. The CDR3 DNA follows: TGCAGCGTTGAAAGGCAGGGGAACACCATATATTTT.

This sequence joins TRBV5-3 and TRBJ2-7, with 8 nucleotides matching TRBD2. TRBV5-3 is recorded as an ORF, its role being uncertain. The J segment lost 5 bases and the V segment lost 2 bases, leaving 15 bases of the junction unmatched. This CDR3 is built from 17 residues. The CDR3 here is CARSFYWSGGLSDEQYF. The CDR3 coding sequence is TGTGCCAGAAGCTTTTATTGGTCGGGAGGGCTCAGTGACGAGCAGTACTTC.